This T cell receptor beta chain came from a study of T cell responses to AZD1222 COVID-19 vaccine (dated by TCRdb to about 2021). Background for the entire study: A total of 233 trial participants underwent TCR sequencing, of whom about 200 had received two doses of AZD1222 and 26 had received two doses of the MenACWY control vaccine. Trial participants were enrolled by age into 18-55, 56-69 and 70-plus year subgroups, with around 150, 28 and 57 TCR-sequenced participants respectively. What the research found in general, with its limitations: Because no day 14 peak-response samples were available, the repertoires could be characterized only after the peak T cell response. Participants were mostly white British, with more females than males. The authors suggested clonal diversity may have been underestimated. A significant rise in spike-specific TCR breadth and depth was observed after two AZD1222 doses relative to day 0 and relative to MenACWY recipients. Only a handful of AZD1222 recipients were SARS-CoV-2 seropositive at baseline, limiting conclusions about previously exposed vaccinees. Reportedly, close to half of the unique spike-specific TCRs recognized epitopes lying outside the regions that are mutated in the B.1.351 and B.1.1.7 variants. CD4 TCRs associated with the vaccine covered the entire spike protein, and the dominant responses were in regions 160-218 and 743-854. The 56-69-year group was small, and its depth increase did not reach significance, likely because of low power.

In the germline V gene, CDR1 corresponds to LGHNA and CDR2 to YSLEER. From cysteine to phenylalanine, the CDR3 is 16 amino acids long. The read is trimmed to its CDR3 DNA, 48 bases read in frame from base 1. V and J are truncated by 0 bases and 7 bases respectively, leaving an intervening sequence of 18 bases. A note on this clone: Its antigen is unknown. No much larger clone is present one base from it, and per-base qualities are unavailable.

The CDR3 regions of human TCRbeta chains were analyzed by immunosequencing. The source study handled its data this way. TCRs in the repertoires were matched against a reference library of SARS-CoV-2-specific TCRs that had been generated with the MIRA antigen-specificity platform. Breadth was defined as the fraction of unique TCRs that were SARS-CoV-2-associated, and depth was defined as the fraction of total T cells that were SARS-CoV-2-associated. Each spike-specific TCR was assigned to its reactive spike region and to a CD4 or CD8 class using the MIRA data. Log10-transformed breadth and depth values were compared by one-way ANOVA with Sidak's multiple comparisons tests. What TCRdb holds here is the immuneACCESS table cut down to in-frame rearrangements. Part of the clones is not present; checked against another copy, under half of the missing clones reflect an unresolved V gene, and the others are unexplained. D and trimming come from the DNA, and the V and J calls and clone size come from that table. The sample has 100,000 or so clones on record, about 90% of them singletons. The top ten hold about 3% of the sample.

The meaning of the sample's time point label: about 28 days (+/-7) after the second vaccine dose. AZD1222 recipients whose second dose came at about 4 weeks and those whose second dose came at about 12 weeks were combined into one group, since spike-specific TCR depth and breadth did not differ between the two schedules. Vaccinee samples came from UK trials COV001 and COV002, including a single-blind randomized controlled phase 2/3 trial of AZD1222 (ChAdOx1 nCoV-19) in healthy adults. For TCRbeta chain sequencing, PBMC samples were collected from trial participants at day 0 and at day 28 after the second dose.

The rearrangement combines TRBV4-3 with TRBJ1-1; tentative D gene TRBD1, with 5 bases matching. This sequence was found in an adult who received the AZD1222 COVID-19 vaccine. The input for sequencing was peripheral blood, taken 28 days after the second AZD1222 dose. The CDR3 corresponds to CASSQEPQTGFGEAFF. The nucleotide sequence reads TGCGCCAGCAGCCAAGAGCCCCAAACAGGTTTTGGTGAAGCTTTCTTT.